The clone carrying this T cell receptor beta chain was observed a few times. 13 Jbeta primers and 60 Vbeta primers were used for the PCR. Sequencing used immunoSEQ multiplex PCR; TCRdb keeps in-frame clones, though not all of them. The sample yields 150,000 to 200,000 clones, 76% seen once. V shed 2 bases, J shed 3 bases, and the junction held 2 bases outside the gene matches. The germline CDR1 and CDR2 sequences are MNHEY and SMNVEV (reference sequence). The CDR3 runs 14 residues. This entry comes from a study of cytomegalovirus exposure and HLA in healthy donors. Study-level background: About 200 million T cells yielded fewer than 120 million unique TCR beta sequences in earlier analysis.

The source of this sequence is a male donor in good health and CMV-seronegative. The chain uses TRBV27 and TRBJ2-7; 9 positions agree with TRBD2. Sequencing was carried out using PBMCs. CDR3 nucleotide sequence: TGTGCCAGCAGTTTAAGCGGGGGGAGCTACGAGCAGTACTTC. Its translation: CASSLSGGSYEQYF.